A single sample is the source of the 29 T cell receptor beta chains below, sequenced in a study of regulatory T cells in long-lasting Graves disease. Indicated time point: persistent/refractory GD, antithyroid drugs over 5 years with positive TRAb. Extracted PBMC RNA gave rise to the TCR library. TCR beta libraries were built with iRepertoire HTBI primers and Arm-PCR of CDR3 regions. From the multiplex PCR reads, TCRdb called clonotypes with MiXCR, one entry per CDR3 protein. The sample has about 420,000 distinct CDR3 sequences; about 20% are singletons. This specimen was peripheral blood mononuclear cells (PBMCs), taken when the disease was refractory, from a patient treated with antithyroid drugs. These receptors all come from a female donor with Graves disease.

This clonotype was picked up many times. V gene TRBV2 combines with J gene TRBJ2-7, with D tentatively TRBD1 (5 bases). V was cut by 8 bases and J by 4 bases, with 12 bases left in between. The V gene's germline CDR1 is SNHLY and CDR2 FYNNEI. CDR3 length: 12 residues. The CDR3 loop is CASVLPGYEQYF. The CDR3 DNA reads as TGTGCCAGCGTGCTCCCAGGGTACGAGCAGTACTTC.

The sample holds a few counts of this clonotype. The chain carries TRBV28 and TRBJ2-3, with 10 bases fitting TRBD2. CDR3 length: 16 residues. Germline trimming cut 3 bases from V and 7 bases from J; bases unmatched to any gene: 10. Germline loops: CDR1 MDHEN, CDR2 SYDVKM. The CDR3 spells CASSFIASGSWNTQYF. The CDR3 nucleotides are TGTGCCAGCAGTTTCATCGCTAGCGGGAGTTGGAATACGCAGTATTTT.

The sample holds many counts of this clonotype. The chain recombines TRBV11-3 with TRBJ1-2; D not resolved. V lost 1 base, J lost 4 bases, and 10 bases lay in between. Germline V gene data show CDR1 as SGHNT and CDR2 as YENEEA. The CDR3 has 14 residues. The CDR3 DNA reads as TGTGCCAGCAGCTTAGGTGGGGTGCGCTATGGCTACACCTTC. The encoded protein is CASSLGGVRYGYTF.

There are a few counts of this clonotype. The J gene is TRBJ1-1, the V gene TRBV20-1; the D gene is possibly TRBD1 (5 bases). The CDR3 spans 14 residues. CDR1 is DFQATT, CDR2 SNEGSKA, per germline (reference sequence). V was pared by 0 bases and J by 5 bases, with 13 bases between. The CDR3 DNA follows: TGCAGTGCTAGAGATATGGGGGTAGGGACTGAAGCTTTCTTT. Protein: CSARDMGVGTEAFF.

This clonotype was recorded a few times. This chain connects TRBV3-1 to TRBJ1-4; the D is unclear. The CDR3 sequence is 15 residues long. Trimming shortened V by 2 bases and J by 0 bases, and 7 bases separated the two germline ends. Germline CDR1 LGHDT, CDR2 YNNKEL (reference sequence). The chain's CDR3 is CASSQQTTTNEKLFF. CDR3 DNA sequence: TGTGCCAGCAGCCAACAGACAACAACTAATGAAAAACTGTTTTTT.

This clonotype was recorded a few times. CDR3 bases: TGTGCCAGCAGCCGAAGTAGTGGGGGTAGCGGGAGGACCGAGCAGTACTTC. Translated: CASSRSSGGSGRTEQYF. The chain has TRBV7-9 and TRBJ2-7, with 10 bases matching TRBD2. CDR3 length: 17 residues. The J segment lost 6 bases and the V segment lost 5 bases, leaving 16 bases of the junction unmatched. The germline CDR1 and CDR2 sequences are SEHNR and FQNEAQ (reference sequence).

This clonotype was counted at least ten times. The chain recombines TRBV2 with TRBJ1-2, with 7 positions matching TRBD1. The CDR3 extends over 14 amino acids. The V segment lost 7 bases and the J segment 4 bases; nucleotides outside the gene matches: 9. CDR1 is SNHLY, CDR2 FYNNEI, per germline. CDR3 coding DNA: TGTGCCAGCACTTTACAGGGGCAGAGCTATGGCTACACCTTC. Translated: CASTLQGQSYGYTF.

This clonotype was seen ten or more times. CDR3 loop: CASSLVTSSQETQYF. The DNA of the CDR3 is TGTGCCAGCAGCTTAGTCACTAGCAGCCAAGAGACCCAGTACTTC. The V call is TRBV7-2, the J call TRBJ2-5, with D maybe TRBD2 (6 bases). Trimming took 1 base from V and 1 from J, leaving 10 bases between them. Germline CDR1 reads SGHTA; CDR2 reads FQGNSA. The CDR3 covers 15 residues.

This clonotype was found many times. The V gene is TRBV20-1, the J gene TRBJ2-1; either TRBD1 or TRBD2 may fit D (5 bases each). Germline-derived CDR1 and CDR2 are DFQATT and SNEGSKA (reference sequence). This CDR3 is built from 14 residues. V shed 0 bases and J shed 0 bases, with 6 bases lying between them. The CDR3 reads CSAREGPSYNEQFF. DNA for the CDR3: TGCAGTGCTAGAGAGGGACCCTCCTACAATGAGCAGTTCTTC.

This clonotype was detected only a few times. The genes are TRBV11-2 and TRBJ1-1, with unresolved D. The V and J ends lost 8 bases and 12 bases respectively, with 31 bases between them. Looked up from germline, CDR1 is SGHAT and CDR2 is FQNNGV. CDR3 size: 16 residues. The CDR3 DNA follows: TGTGCCAGCTTAAGACTCGTGGGGAACACGGCGGGGATGACTTTCTTT. It is translated as CASLRLVGNTAGMTFF.

This clonotype has at least ten counts. The chain links TRBV10-3 to TRBJ2-7; TRBD2 might be the D (5 bases). The germline V gene has CDR1 ENHRY and CDR2 SYGVKD. The CDR3 runs to 13 residues. Deletions cut 4 bases from V and 12 bases from J, with 19 bases between. CDR3 bases: TGTGCCATCAGTGCATCCCAAACAGTCGAGGGGTACTTC. It yields the protein CAISASQTVEGYF.

This chain joins TRBV12-3 or TRBV12-4 and TRBJ2-3, with D perhaps matching TRBD1 (5 bases). V was shortened by 4 bases and J by 0 bases, with 11 bases between the two germline ends. The CDR3 has 15 amino acids. CDR3 amino acids: CASSWTRASTDTQYF. For the CDR3, the DNA is TGTGCCAGCAGTTGGACAAGAGCTAGCACAGATACGCAGTATTTT.

This chain links TRBV6-2 or TRBV6-3 with TRBJ1-6; D is possibly TRBD1 (6 bases). The CDR3 runs 16 residues. The germline V gene encodes CDR1 MNHEY and CDR2 SVGEGT. The V and J ends lost 5 bases and 4 bases respectively, with 15 bases between them. The CDR3 reads CASSTRDQGYNSPLHF. DNA of the CDR3: TGTGCCAGCAGTACCCGGGACCAGGGGTATAATTCACCCCTCCACTTT.

This rearrangement joins TRBV5-5 to TRBJ2-7; perhaps TRBD1 as D (6 bases). Trimming left V 4 bases short and J 4 bases short, with 18 bases between. This CDR3 spans 15 amino acids. CDR1 is SGHKS and CDR2 is YYEKEE in the germline V gene (reference sequence). Here the CDR3 reads CASSLDRTLGYEQYF. The CDR3 DNA reads as TGTGCCAGCAGCCTTGACAGGACCCTCGGGTACGAGCAGTACTTC. The complete variable domain, with remaining parts taken from reference TRBV5-5 and TRBJ2-7, reads DAGVTQSPTHLIKTRGQQVTLRCSPISGHKSVSWYQQVLGQGPQFIFQYYEKEERGRGNFPDRFSARQFPNYSSELNVNALLLGDSALYLCASSLDRTLGYEQYFGPGTRLTVT.

This chain connects TRBV5-6 to TRBJ2-7; weak D call: TRBD1 (6 bases). The CDR3 totals 13 residues. V was shortened by 5 bases and J by 0 bases, with 9 bases between the two germline ends. In germline, CDR1 is SGHDT, CDR2 YYEEEE. The CDR3 nucleotides read TGTGCCAGCAGTTGGGACAACTCCTACGAGCAGTACTTC. This codes for CASSWDNSYEQYF. The full variable domain, completed using reference TRBV5-6 and TRBJ2-7, is DAGVTQSPTHLIKTRGQQVTLRCSPKSGHDTVSWYQQALGQGPQFIFQYYEEEERQRGNFPDRFSGHQFPNYSSELNVNALLLGDSALYLCASSWDNSYEQYFGPGTRLTVT.

V is TRBV29-1 and J is TRBJ1-1; TRBD1 might be the D (6 bases). The V end lost 2 bases, the J end lost 0 bases, and 13 bases lay between the germline ends. Germline CDR1 SQVTM, CDR2 ANQGSEA. This CDR3 spans 15 amino acids. Written as DNA, the CDR3 is TGCAGCGTTGAACAGGGCAGGGGAATGAACACTGAAGCTTTCTTT. Translation gives CSVEQGRGMNTEAFF.

At least ten counts were recorded for this clonotype. The J gene is TRBJ1-6, the V gene TRBV5-8; TRBD1 might be the D (6 bases). The V end lost 5 bases, the J end lost 7 bases, and 13 bases lay between the germline ends. This CDR3 has 14 residues. Germline CDR1 and CDR2: SGHTS and YDEGEE. CDR3 residues: CASRSTGWNSPLHF. In DNA form, the CDR3 reads TGTGCCAGCAGGTCTACAGGGTGGAATTCACCCCTCCACTTT.

V is TRBV27 and J is TRBJ2-1, with 11 bases aligning to TRBD2. This CDR3 spans 17 amino acids. The V gene end was trimmed by 2 bases and the J gene end by 6 bases; junction bases not matched to a gene: 9. Germline V gene data show CDR1 as MNHEY and CDR2 as SMNVEV (reference sequence). This CDR3 reads CASSLIFLGLAGNEQFF. In nucleotides, the CDR3 is TGTGCCAGCAGTTTAATATTTCTAGGACTAGCGGGCAATGAGCAGTTCTTC.

This clonotype was recorded many times. The rearrangement links TRBV7-2 to TRBJ2-7; D remains ambiguous. The CDR3 runs to 11 residues. The V gene lost 6 bases and the J gene lost 5 bases, with 8 bases spanning the gap. Germline V gene lookup returns CDR1 SGHTA and CDR2 FQGNSA. The CDR3 DNA reads TGTGCCAGCAGTCTCCGAGACGAGCAGTACTTC. It yields the protein CASSLRDEQYF.

This clonotype occurred many times. The chain employs TRBV2 and TRBJ1-5; a possible D gene is TRBD1 (5 bases). CDR1 and CDR2 (germline): SNHLY, FYNNEI. This CDR3 comprises 13 residues. V lost 8 bases, J lost 7 bases, and 15 bases lay in between. The CDR3 loop is CASGTGTWQPQHF. The CDR3 bases are TGTGCCAGCGGAACCGGGACTTGGCAGCCCCAGCATTTT.

The chain recombines TRBV5-5 with TRBJ2-4; 7 bases are a match to TRBD2. Germline V gives CDR1 SGHKS, CDR2 YYEKEE (reference sequence). With 2 bases clipped from V and 6 bases from J, the junction kept 11 bases outside the gene matches. The CDR3 has 16 residues. The CDR3 region is CASSLFGETGGNIQYF. In nucleotides, the CDR3 is TGTGCCAGCAGCTTATTTGGGGAGACGGGGGGAAACATTCAGTACTTC. Combining the CDR3 with reference TRBV5-5 and TRBJ2-4 gives the whole variable domain DAGVTQSPTHLIKTRGQQVTLRCSPISGHKSVSWYQQVLGQGPQFIFQYYEKEERGRGNFPDRFSARQFPNYSSELNVNALLLGDSALYLCASSLFGETGGNIQYFGAGTRLSVL.

The chain has TRBV3-1 and TRBJ1-6; 7 positions match TRBD1. Germline lookup yields CDR1 LGHDT and CDR2 YNNKEL (reference sequence). J lost 3 bases, V lost 1 base, and 0 bases had no gene match. The CDR3 spans 15 residues. CDR3 nucleotides: TGTGCCAGCAGCCAAGGGACAGGCTATAATTCACCCCTCCACTTT. This gives the protein CASSQGTGYNSPLHF.

This clonotype has a handful of counts. The V gene is TRBV5-1, the J gene TRBJ2-2; D gene ambiguous. The CDR3 is 13 residues long. V lost 4 bases and J lost 4, with 8 bases in between. CDR1 and CDR2 from the germline V gene are SGHRS and YFSETQ. The chain's CDR3 is CASSPPGTGELFF. The CDR3 DNA reads TGCGCCAGCAGCCCTCCGGGCACCGGGGAGCTGTTTTTT. Supplemented by reference TRBV5-1 and TRBJ2-2, the full variable domain reads KAGVTQTPRYLIKTRGQQVTLSCSPISGHRSVSWYQQTPGQGLQFLFEYFSETQRNKGNFPGRFSGRQFSNSRSEMNVSTLELGDSALYLCASSPPGTGELFFGEGSRLTVL.

This rearrangement joins TRBV14 to TRBJ2-5; TRBD2 might be the D (6 bases). The CDR3 loop spans 14 amino acids. The germline V and J ends were trimmed by 4 bases and 1 base, with 10 bases remaining between them. Germline V gene lookup returns CDR1 SGHDN and CDR2 FVKESK. CDR3 in amino acids: CASSPGDLQETQYF. The CDR3 DNA reads TGTGCCAGCAGCCCGGGGGACCTCCAAGAGACCCAGTACTTC. The complete variable domain, with remaining parts taken from reference TRBV14 and TRBJ2-5, reads EAGVTQFPSHSVIEKGQTVTLRCDPISGHDNLYWYRRVMGKEIKFLLHFVKESKQDESGMPNNRFLAERTGGTYSTLKVQPAELEDSGVYFCASSPGDLQETQYFGPGTRLLVL.

Regarding this clonotype: A much larger clone lies one base from this, so it may be a read error. V usage is TRBV12-3 or TRBV12-4 and J usage is TRBJ2-2, with D tentatively TRBD2 (5 bases). The length of the CDR3 is 15 residues. Deletions cut 10 bases from V and 4 bases from J, with 19 bases between. The CDR3 DNA reads as TGTGCCACTTCCGTCGAAGTTGGGAGCACCGGGGAGCTGTTTTTT. Amino acid sequence: CATSVEVGSTGELFF.

V and J are TRBV28 and TRBJ1-1, with a weak D call TRBD1 (5 bases). Germline V gene lookup returns CDR1 MDHEN and CDR2 SYDVKM. This CDR3 is built from 14 residues. V lost 4 bases, J lost 1 base, and 10 bases lay in between. CDR3 nucleotides: TGTGCCAGCAGTTACTCAGGACAGAACACTGAAGCTTTCTTT. This gives the protein CASSYSGQNTEAFF.

This clonotype was picked up many times. The V and J genes are TRBV2 and TRBJ2-4; D is unclear. The V end was cut by 4 bases, the J end by 5 bases, with 3 bases between. CDR3 length equals 11 residues. The germline V gene encodes CDR1 SNHLY and CDR2 FYNNEI. The CDR3 loop is CASSVENIQYF. The CDR3 DNA reads as TGTGCCAGCAGTGTTGAAAACATTCAGTACTTC. The full variable domain, its missing parts supplied by reference TRBV2 and TRBJ2-4, is EPEVTQTPSHQVTQMGQEVILRCVPISNHLYFYWYRQILGQKVEFLVSFYNNEISEKSEIFDDQFSVERPDGSNFTLKIRSTKLEDSAMYFCASSVENIQYFGAGTRLSVL.

This clonotype was counted ten times or more. V usage is TRBV27 and J usage is TRBJ2-2, with 11 positions matching TRBD2. The CDR3 is 17 residues long. Germline CDR1 and CDR2: MNHEY and SMNVEV (reference sequence). V was pared by 3 bases and J by 6 bases, with 9 bases of the junction left unmatched. The CDR3, as DNA: TGTGCCAGCAGTTTGTACGGGACTAGCGGTTTTGCCGGGGAGCTGTTTTTT. This sequence encodes CASSLYGTSGFAGELFF.

Ten or more counts support this clonotype. The rearrangement joins TRBV20-1 to TRBJ2-5; 8 bases are shared with TRBD2. J gave up 2 bases and V 1 base, and 9 bases lay outside the gene matches. The CDR3 consists of 16 residues. Germline assignment: CDR1 DFQATT and CDR2 SNEGSKA (reference sequence). CDR3: CSARGLIAGSQETQYF. CDR3 coding DNA: TGCAGTGCTAGAGGGCTAATAGCGGGGTCACAAGAGACCCAGTACTTC.